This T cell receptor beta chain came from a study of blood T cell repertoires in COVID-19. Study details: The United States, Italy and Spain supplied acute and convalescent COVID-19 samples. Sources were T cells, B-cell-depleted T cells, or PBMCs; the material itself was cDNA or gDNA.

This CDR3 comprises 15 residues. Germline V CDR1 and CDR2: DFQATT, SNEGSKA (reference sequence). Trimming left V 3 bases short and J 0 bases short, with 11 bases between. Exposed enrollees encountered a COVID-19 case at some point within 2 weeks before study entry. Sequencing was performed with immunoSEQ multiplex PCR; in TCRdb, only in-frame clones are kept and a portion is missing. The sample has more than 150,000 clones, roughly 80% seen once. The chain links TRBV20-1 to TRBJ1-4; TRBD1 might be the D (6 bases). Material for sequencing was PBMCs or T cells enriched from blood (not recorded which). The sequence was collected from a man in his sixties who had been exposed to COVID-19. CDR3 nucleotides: TGCAGTGCTAGTGCACAGGGAGCAACTAATGAAAAACTGTTTTTT. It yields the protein CSASAQGATNEKLFF.